The clone carrying this T cell receptor (beta chain) was seen more than once but under ten times. Antigen unknown. This CDR3 comprises 17 residues. The ends were cut back, 3 bases at V and 0 bases at J, with 16 bases in the middle. The sample comes from a study of beta chain features in type 1 diabetes. Findings and caveats of the study: For Type 1 diabetes patients, all four CD4+ subsets carried TCRB CDR3s that were moderately but significantly shorter.

Expressed TCRB transcripts were sequenced because the isolated RNA had all been reverse transcribed beforehand. The read count averaged roughly 3.5 million across naive, central memory and regulatory T cell samples. The protocol was immunoSEQ multiplex PCR, while the TCRdb copy is restricted to in-frame clones and leaves out a portion. The sample records fewer than 900,000 clones, roughly a sixth being singletons. This receptor was obtained from a woman aged 18-35 years in good health. The sample comprised naive CD4+ T cells from blood. The J gene is TRBJ2-3, the V gene TRBV23-1, with D tentatively TRBD2 (5 bases). TRBV23-1 is treated as an ORF (open reading frame) with a function not yet certain. The CDR3 nucleotides are TGCGCCAGCAGTCAGCCACGCTGGACTCCCAGCACAGATACGCAGTATTTT. This encodes CASSQPRWTPSTDTQYF.